Below, 9 T cell receptor beta chains from the same sample are listed, as sequenced in a study of beta chain features in type 1 diabetes (dated by TCRdb to the late 2010s). Results the study describes overall, beyond this receptor: In all four CD4+ subsets, TCRB CDR3 length was moderately but significantly shorter in type 1 diabetes patients.

The library was produced with the immunoSEQ multiplex PCR assay. The entire isolated RNA was reverse transcribed using the High Capacity cDNA Reverse Transcription Kit, and thus expressed TCRB transcripts were sequenced. TCRdb provides this immuneACCESS table in a form limited to in-frame rearrangements. Some clones are lacking; in checked studies, under half of them reflect an unresolved V gene, and why the rest are absent is not known. Within this sample are hundreds of thousands of clones, with roughly an eighth of them counted one time only. The ten most abundant clones make up over 0.015% of the sample. For these TCRs, the target antigens are not known. The sequencing input was naive CD4+ T cells from blood. This specimen's cell subset or site label, per the study, means: true naive CD4+ T cells. These receptors were collected from a man younger than 40 with type 1 diabetes.

This clone was counted a few times. The chain employs TRBV6-6 and TRBJ2-7, with 7 bases aligning to TRBD1. Germline CDR1 and CDR2: MNHNY and SVGAGI (reference sequence). Trimming removed 5 bases from V and 1 base from J; junction bases left unmatched: 8. There are 15 residues in the CDR3. In DNA, the CDR3 is TGTGCCAGCAGTCCAACAGGGGCGTTGTCCTACGAGCAGTACTTC. Protein sequence: CASSPTGALSYEQYF.

The table lists this clone with a few counts. This chain connects TRBV9 to TRBJ2-7, with 8 bases that match TRBD2. In germline, CDR1 is SGDLS, CDR2 YYNGEE. The length of the CDR3 is 13 residues. V shed 5 bases and J 4 bases; nucleotides not matched to a gene: 5. The CDR3, as DNA: TGTGCCAGCAGTAGGGTAGCGGGATACGAGCAGTACTTC. This codes for CASSRVAGYEQYF.

This CDR3 reads CASRITGGHEQPQHF. The CDR3 bases are TGCGCCAGCAGGATTACAGGGGGCCATGAACAGCCCCAGCATTTT. This chain links TRBV23-1 with TRBJ1-5; 9 nucleotides match TRBD1. TRBV23-1 is flagged as an ORF with uncertain function. This CDR3 is built from 15 residues. Trimming at V came to 6 bases and at J to 7 bases, leaving 10 bases not matched to a gene.

This clone has just a few counts. V gene TRBV2 combines with J gene TRBJ1-4; 8 bases line up with TRBD1. This CDR3 is built from 14 residues. The germline CDR1 and CDR2 sequences are SNHLY and FYNNEI. The ends lost 3 bases at V and 8 bases at J; junction bases unmatched: 5. The DNA of the CDR3 is TGTGCCAGCAGTGAGTTGAGACAGGGGGAAAAACTGTTTTTT. Translating it yields CASSELRQGEKLFF.

In its sample, this clone was seen a few times. V usage is TRBV29-1 and J usage is TRBJ1-3, with 8 positions matching TRBD1. J gave up 4 bases and V 5 bases, and 4 bases lay outside the gene matches. The germline CDR1 and CDR2 sequences are SQVTM and ANQGSEA. There are 13 residues in the CDR3. CDR3 DNA sequence: TGCAGCGTTATCCGGGACAGGGGAAACACCATATATTTT. Amino acid sequence: CSVIRDRGNTIYF. The full variable domain, in which reference TRBV29-1 and TRBJ1-3 provide the parts outside the CDR3, is SAVISQKPSRDICQRGTSLTIQCQVDSQVTMMFWYRQQPGQSLTLIATANQGSEATYESGFVIDKFPISRPNLTFSTLTVSNMSPEDSSIYLCSVIRDRGNTIYFGEGSWLTVV.

The gene calls are TRBV9 and TRBJ2-5; 13 bases are shared with TRBD2. The V segment lost 3 bases and the J segment 1 base; nucleotides outside the gene matches: 3. The CDR3 runs to 16 residues. Germline loops: CDR1 SGDLS, CDR2 YYNGEE. The CDR3 DNA sequence: TGTGCCAGCAGCGCCGGGACTAGCGGGGTCCAAGAGACCCAGTACTTC. As protein: CASSAGTSGVQETQYF.

To note about this clone: Other DNA sequences in the sample encode the same CDR3. The V gene is TRBV19, the J gene TRBJ1-1; D may be TRBD1 (5 bases). Per germline, CDR1 LNHDA and CDR2 SQIVND (reference sequence). The V and J ends lost 3 bases and 5 bases respectively, with 13 bases between them. The length of the CDR3 is 14 residues. The chain's CDR3 is CASSIGRVGTEAFF. The CDR3 coding sequence is TGTGCCAGTAGTATTGGCAGGGTAGGGACTGAAGCTTTCTTT. Together with reference TRBV19 and TRBJ1-1, the CDR3 gives the full variable domain: DGGITQSPKYLFRKEGQNVTLSCEQNLNHDAMYWYRQDPGQGLRLIYYSQIVNDFQKGDIAEGYSVSREKKESFPLTVTSAQKNPTAFYLCASSIGRVGTEAFFGQGTRLTVV.

The chain has TRBV6-5 and TRBJ2-7; TRBD2 aligns across 8 bases. Looked up from germline, CDR1 is MNHEY and CDR2 is SVGAGI. Trimming at V came to 6 bases and at J to 4 bases, leaving 11 bases not matched to a gene. This CDR3 is built from 15 residues. The CDR3 sequence is CASSAGLAPPYEQYF. The CDR3 DNA follows: TGTGCCAGCAGCGCCGGACTAGCTCCTCCTTACGAGCAGTACTTC.

The V and J genes are TRBV28 and TRBJ2-1; 7 bases map to TRBD1. Unmatched junction bases numbered 7, after V lost 5 bases and J lost 3 bases. Germline V gene data show CDR1 as MDHEN and CDR2 as SYDVKM. The CDR3 has 15 residues. The CDR3 loop reads CASSGNRDSYNEQFF. CDR3 DNA sequence: TGTGCCAGCAGTGGCAACCGGGACAGCTACAATGAGCAGTTCTTC.